This TCR beta chain was sequenced for a study of cytomegalovirus exposure and HLA in healthy donors. Findings of the study overall: Most TCR sequences were uncommon, yet certain public TCRs appeared in many donors.

The PCR employed 60 Vbeta primers together with 13 Jbeta primers. Sequencing was performed with immunoSEQ multiplex PCR; in TCRdb, only in-frame clones are kept and a portion is missing. The table lists under 250,000 clones, around 85% of them singletons, with 1% to 1.5% in the top ten. The CDR3 has 18 amino acids. Trimming took off 1 base at V and 0 bases at J, with 16 bases between the two ends. Germline CDR1 and CDR2: SGHVS and FQNEAQ. Comment on this clone: Antigen: not known.

The V gene is TRBV7-8, the J gene TRBJ1-5; D remains unclear. Sequencing input: PBMCs. The clonotype comes from a human donor in good health. This chain's CDR3 is CASSLESGLLDSNQPQHF. The CDR3 DNA reads as TGTGCCAGCAGCTTAGAGTCCGGACTGCTTGATAGCAATCAGCCCCAGCATTTT.